A selection of T cell receptor beta chains follows, all from one sample in a study of CD8 T cells in ankylosing spondylitis. One entry per CDR3 protein results from TCRdb running MiXCR on the 5' RACE reads. The sample includes a few hundred thousand distinct CDR3 sequences, around 21% seen only once; the top ten take 3.5%. The sample comprised blood, either unsorted or a sorted T cell fraction (not recorded which). The receptor source for this set is a female donor with ankylosing spondylitis or in good health (not recorded which). Each CDR3 is given with its conserved first and last residue. A D gene is named only where the DNA matches it firmly. Some rows have no size entry. The others give once, few or many, or a class for an expanded clone.

TRBJ2-1,TRBD2,few,TRBV28,CASSLTSGRRYNEQFF,TGTGCCAGCAGTCTGACTAGCGGGAGACGTTACAATGAGCAGTTCTTC
TRBJ1-1,.,few,TRBV12-3/TRBV12-4,CASSLVLTTEAFF,TGTGCCAGCAGTTTAGTTCTGACCACTGAAGCTTTCTTT
TRBJ2-7,.,.,TRBV18,CASSPTGAEQYF,TGTGCCAGCTCACCGACGGGGGCCGAGCAGTACTTC
TRBJ2-7,TRBD1,.,TRBV20-1,CSAREQGENEQYF,TGCAGTGCTAGAGAACAGGGGGAGAACGAGCAGTACTTC
TRBJ2-1,.,few,TRBV20-1,CSAREGGPYNEQFF,TGCAGTGCTAGAGAGGGGGGCCCCTACAATGAGCAGTTCTTC
TRBJ2-1,.,.,TRBV5-1,CASSSPRGNQTPSYNEQFF,TGCGCCAGCAGCTCCCCTCGGGGAAACCAAACACCCTCCTACAATGAGCAGTTCTTC
TRBJ1-2,TRBD1,few,TRBV4-1,CASSRRQGDNGYTF,TGCGCCAGCAGCCGTCGACAGGGGGATAATGGCTACACCTTC
TRBJ2-3,TRBD1,few,TRBV3-1,CASSPYDRDSTDTQYF,TGTGCCAGCAGCCCCTATGACAGGGATAGCACAGATACGCAGTATTTT
TRBJ2-1,.,few,TRBV20-1,CSANGARSYNEQFF,TGCAGTGCTAATGGTGCGAGATCCTACAATGAGCAGTTCTTC
TRBJ1-1,TRBD1,.,TRBV29-1,CSGGQGRNTEAFF,TGCAGCGGGGGACAGGGTAGGAACACTGAAGCTTTCTTT
TRBJ2-7,.,.,TRBV20-1,CSARAPALASYEQYF,TGCAGTGCTAGAGCCCCAGCCCTCGCCTCCTACGAGCAGTACTTC
TRBJ2-5,TRBD2,.,TRBV12-3/TRBV12-4,CASRRGGRSGGETQYF,TGTGCCAGCAGGCGCGGGGGGCGGAGCGGCGGGGAGACCCAGTACTTC
TRBJ2-7,.,.,TRBV20-1,CSATHPGGPGEQYF,TGCAGTGCTACCCACCCGGGCGGACCGGGCGAGCAGTACTTC
TRBJ2-1,.,.,TRBV20-1,CSARDASKAYNEQQFF,TGCAGTGCTAGAGATGCTTCCAAAGCCTACAATGAGCAGCAGTTCTTC
TRBJ2-1,.,few,TRBV9,CASSVAEGRLVLSYNEQFF,TGTGCCAGCAGCGTAGCTGAAGGGAGACTAGTCTTGTCCTACAATGAGCAGTTCTTC
TRBJ2-5,TRBD2,.,TRBV9,CASGPSGQETQYF,TGTGCCAGCGGGCCTAGCGGCCAAGAGACCCAGTACTTC
TRBJ2-7,TRBD1,few,TRBV5-1,CASSVSGTGREQYF,TGCGCCAGCAGCGTTTCCGGGACAGGGCGCGAGCAGTACTTC
TRBJ2-1,TRBD2,few,TRBV11-2,CASSQGRGASGRWSNEQFF,TGTGCCAGCAGCCAAGGCCGTGGGGCTAGCGGGAGGTGGAGTAATGAGCAGTTCTTC
TRBJ2-4,.,once,TRBV28,CASNEELAKNIQYF,TGTGCCAGCAACGAGGAACTAGCCAAAAACATTCAGTACTTC
TRBJ2-1,TRBD1,.,TRBV6-1,CASWDRGNEQFF,TGTGCCAGCTGGGACAGGGGCAATGAGCAGTTCTTC
TRBJ2-1,TRBD2,.,TRBV30,CASRGLGPDEQFF,TGTGCCTCAAGGGGACTAGGGCCCGATGAGCAGTTCTTC
TRBJ2-3,TRBD2,few,TRBV5-1,CASSLVSGLAGADTQYF,TGCGCCAGCAGCTTGGTCTCGGGACTAGCGGGAGCGGATACGCAGTATTTT
TRBJ1-1,TRBD1,few,TRBV20-1,CSARQGNAEAFF,TGCAGTGCGAGACAGGGTAATGCTGAAGCTTTCTTT
TRBJ1-5,.,.,TRBV6-6,CASRTAANQPQHF,TGTGCCAGCAGGACAGCCGCGAATCAGCCCCAGCATTTT
TRBJ2-3,TRBD2,few,TRBV20-1,CSASLLGRSEADTQYF,TGCAGTGCTAGTCTCCTCGGGAGGAGTGAGGCAGATACGCAGTATTTT
TRBJ2-1,.,many,TRBV29-1,CSGRDLQGYNEQFF,TGCAGCGGACGGGATTTGCAAGGATACAATGAGCAGTTCTTC
TRBJ1-2,.,few,TRBV10-3,CAISEPLQGTYGYTF,TGTGCCATCAGTGAGCCCTTGCAGGGGACCTATGGCTACACCTTC
TRBJ2-1,.,.,TRBV6-2/TRBV6-3,CASHFRGLVANEQFF,TGTGCCAGCCATTTCAGGGGCTTGGTAGCCAATGAGCAGTTCTTC
TRBJ2-1,.,.,TRBV7-2,CASSLPAGIHNEQFF,TGTGCCAGCAGCTTACCCGCGGGGATTCACAATGAGCAGTTCTTC
TRBJ2-2,.,.,TRBV12-3/TRBV12-4,CASTRGNTGELFF,TGTGCCAGCACGCGGGGCAACACCGGGGAGCTGTTTTTT
TRBJ2-5,.,.,TRBV6-5,CASSYRFGSGGETQYF,TGTGCCAGCAGTTACCGATTCGGGAGTGGCGGCGAGACCCAGTACTTC
TRBJ2-5,.,.,TRBV5-1,CASSLIGIEQETQYF,TGCGCCAGCAGCTTGATAGGGATCGAACAAGAGACCCAGTACTTC
TRBJ2-1,TRBD2,.,TRBV27,CASRGRRLARNEQFF,TGTGCCAGCAGGGGACGCCGACTAGCTCGGAATGAGCAGTTCTTC
TRBJ2-7,.,many,TRBV29-1,CSVAAGPSYEQYF,TGCAGCGTTGCGGCGGGACCCTCCTACGAGCAGTACTTC
TRBJ2-7,TRBD1,few,TRBV29-1,CSVEVLNRDRGTYEQYF,TGCAGCGTTGAAGTTCTAAACCGGGACAGGGGAACCTACGAGCAGTACTTC
TRBJ2-5,.,few,TRBV5-1,CASSSLIAGETQYF,TGCGCCAGCAGCTCCTTAATCGCGGGTGAGACCCAGTACTTC
TRBJ2-1,.,.,TRBV28,CASSSQGLGSAYNEQFF,TGTGCCAGCAGCTCTCAGGGGCTCGGTAGCGCCTACAATGAGCAGTTCTTC
TRBJ2-1,.,few,TRBV12-3/TRBV12-4,CASSLSSVYNEQFF,TGTGCCAGCAGTTTGTCTAGCGTATACAATGAGCAGTTCTTC
TRBJ2-7,.,few,TRBV10-3,CASRGTPNEQYF,TGTGCCTCCCGCGGGACTCCCAACGAGCAGTACTTC
TRBJ2-5,TRBD2,many,TRBV12-3/TRBV12-4,CASRLAGGLQETQYF,TGTGCCAGCAGACTAGCGGGAGGCCTCCAAGAGACCCAGTACTTC
TRBJ1-1,.,many,TRBV29-1,CSVERGNTEAFF,TGCAGCGTTGAGAGGGGGAACACTGAAGCTTTCTTT
TRBJ2-3,.,few,TRBV7-6,CASSLVAGSDTQYF,TGTGCCAGCAGCTTAGTAGCAGGTAGCGATACGCAGTATTTT
TRBJ2-2,TRBD2,.,TRBV12-3/TRBV12-4,CASRPRETSEAELFF,TGTGCCAGCAGGCCAAGGGAAACTAGCGAGGCGGAGCTGTTTTTT
TRBJ2-3,.,many,TRBV5-6,CASSLYGEADTQYF,TGTGCCAGCAGCTTGTACGGGGAGGCAGATACGCAGTATTTT
TRBJ1-5,.,.,TRBV20-1,CSARGVGDQPQHF,TGCAGTGCTAGGGGGGTGGGGGATCAGCCCCAGCATTTT
TRBJ2-2,.,once,TRBV20-1,CSAQAQIGRTGELFF,TGCAGTGCTCAAGCCCAAATCGGGCGCACCGGGGAGCTGTTTTTT
TRBJ2-1,TRBD1,.,TRBV7-9,CASSFGGDSRTNEQFF,TGTGCCAGCAGCTTTGGTGGGGACAGCCGGACCAATGAGCAGTTCTTC
TRBJ2-3,TRBD2,few,TRBV6-5,CASSSHRLAGDTDTQYF,TGTGCCAGCAGTTCCCACCGACTAGCGGGGGACACAGATACGCAGTATTTT
TRBJ2-7,.,.,TRBV15,CATSRDKGSRISYEQYF,TGTGCCACCAGCAGAGATAAGGGCAGCCGAATTTCCTACGAGCAGTACTTC
TRBJ1-1,.,many,TRBV29-1,CSVGYLNTEAFF,TGCAGCGTTGGATATCTGAACACTGAAGCTTTCTTT
TRBJ1-4,.,few,TRBV6-5,CASSSQGDGATNEKLFF,TGTGCCAGCAGTTCCCAAGGCGACGGTGCAACTAATGAAAAACTGTTTTTT
TRBJ2-1,TRBD1,.,TRBV5-1,CASSWTGVRTKGNEQFF,TGCGCCAGCAGCTGGACAGGGGTTAGGACCAAGGGCAATGAGCAGTTCTTC
TRBJ2-3,.,.,TRBV24-1,CATSDLNTDTQYF,TGTGCCACCAGTGATTTGAACACAGATACGCAGTATTTT